A selection of T cell receptor beta chains follows, all from one sample in a study of T-cell memory formation after mild COVID-19. TCRdb independently ran MiXCR on the 5' RACE reads; one entry per CDR3 protein. The sample has about 400,000 distinct CDR3 sequences, roughly a quarter seen once. Source material: PBMCs or a T cell subset sorted from them (not recorded which). The receptors derive from an adult woman who had mild COVID-19 (a few samples of this study predate the infection). Cell type and time point are not known. The CDR3 runs from the conserved cysteine through the conserved F or W. D genes are given only for firm matches. The size entry is marked missing in some rows and otherwise reads once, few, many or a size class.

abundance,v_gene,d_gene,j_gene,CDR3aa,CDR3nt
.,TRBV7-9,.,TRBJ1-3,CASSTWTVTSGNTIYF,TGTGCCAGCAGCACCTGGACGGTTACCTCTGGAAACACCATATATTTT
.,TRBV2,TRBD2,TRBJ2-5,CASEEAGGQETQYF,TGTGCCAGCGAAGAAGCGGGGGGGCAAGAGACCCAGTACTTC
few,TRBV12-3/TRBV12-4,.,TRBJ2-1,CASRQGAYEQFF,TGTGCCAGCAGACAGGGAGCTTATGAGCAGTTCTTC
.,TRBV4-3,.,TRBJ2-1,CASSQDFGDYNEQFF,TGCGCCAGCAGCCAAGATTTCGGGGATTACAATGAGCAGTTCTTC
few,TRBV5-1,TRBD1,TRBJ2-1,CASSPDRANNEQFF,TGCGCCAGCAGCCCCGACAGGGCCAACAATGAGCAGTTCTTC
.,TRBV5-1,.,TRBJ1-1,CASSGGVLNTEAFF,TGCGCCAGCAGCGGGGGGGTCTTGAACACTGAAGCTTTCTTT
few,TRBV18,.,TRBJ1-1,CASSKGEGSTEAFF,TGTGCCAGCTCAAAAGGGGAGGGGAGCACTGAAGCTTTCTTT
few,TRBV3-1,.,TRBJ2-4,CASSQGDYPQYF,TGTGCCAGCAGCCAAGGAGACTACCCTCAGTACTTC
.,TRBV7-8,.,TRBJ2-7,CASSSEVAALGGEQYF,TGTGCCAGCAGCTCCGAAGTAGCGGCACTTGGGGGCGAGCAGTACTTC
few,TRBV4-3,TRBD1,TRBJ1-2,CASSLGQGGNYGYTF,TGCGCCAGCAGCCTCGGACAGGGCGGAAACTATGGCTACACCTTC
.,TRBV5-5,.,TRBJ1-1,CASSPAGDMNTEAFF,TGTGCCAGCAGCCCCGCAGGGGACATGAACACTGAAGCTTTCTTT
few,TRBV12-3/TRBV12-4,TRBD1,TRBJ2-2,CASSSGQRGELFF,TGTGCCAGCTCGTCGGGACAGAGGGGGGAGCTGTTTTTT
few,TRBV10-3,.,TRBJ2-7,CAISEDFYEQYF,TGTGCCATCAGTGAGGATTTCTACGAGCAGTACTTC
few,TRBV5-5,.,TRBJ2-5,CASSALGLTQETQYF,TGTGCCAGCAGCGCCTTAGGGCTTACACAAGAGACCCAGTACTTC
many,TRBV4-3,.,TRBJ1-1,CASSQDVWVTEAFF,TGCGCCAGCAGCCAAGATGTTTGGGTTACTGAAGCTTTCTTT
few,TRBV12-3/TRBV12-4,.,TRBJ1-1,CASSLGVSEAFF,TGTGCCAGCAGTTTAGGGGTCTCTGAAGCTTTCTTT
few,TRBV5-1,.,TRBJ1-1,CASRPGPQSLNTEAFF,TGCGCCAGCAGGCCCGGCCCGCAGTCCTTGAACACTGAAGCTTTCTTT
few,TRBV15,.,TRBJ2-1,CATSRDSGNEQFF,TGTGCCACCAGCAGAGATAGCGGCAATGAGCAGTTCTTC
few,TRBV21-1,.,TRBJ2-7,CASSKARTGSSYEQYF,TGTGCCAGCAGCAAAGCCCGGACAGGGAGCTCCTACGAGCAGTACTTC
.,TRBV28,TRBD1,TRBJ1-2,CASSLGGQGSGYGYTF,TGTGCCAGCAGCCTAGGGGGACAGGGAAGTGGTTATGGCTACACCTTC
.,TRBV19,.,TRBJ2-7,CASSIVLRGGRSYEQYF,TGTGCCAGTAGTATAGTTCTCCGCGGAGGACGGTCCTACGAGCAGTACTTC
few,TRBV6-1,.,TRBJ2-1,CASRTSAQYNEQFF,TGTGCCAGCAGAACCTCTGCTCAGTACAATGAGCAGTTCTTC
.,TRBV9,.,TRBJ2-1,CASSAPAGNEQFF,TGTGCCAGCAGCGCCCCTGCTGGGAATGAGCAGTTCTTC
.,TRBV5-1,.,TRBJ1-4,CASSYRDANEKLFF,TGCGCCAGCAGCTATCGGGATGCTAATGAAAAACTGTTTTTT
many,TRBV7-9,.,TRBJ1-1,CASSPHQVNTEAFF,TGTGCCAGCAGCCCCCACCAAGTGAACACTGAAGCTTTCTTT
few,TRBV4-3,.,TRBJ2-5,CASSHSPSQETQYF,TGCGCCAGCAGCCACTCTCCCAGCCAAGAGACCCAGTACTTC
few,TRBV7-9,TRBD2,TRBJ2-1,CATRRGVAGGLADEQFF,TGTGCGACCCGAAGGGGGGTAGCGGGAGGGCTGGCCGATGAGCAGTTCTTC
few,TRBV4-1,.,TRBJ1-1,CASSQEANTEAFF,TGCGCCAGCAGCCAAGAGGCAAACACTGAAGCTTTCTTT
many,TRBV7-8,TRBD1,TRBJ2-5,CASSPGGRGETQYF,TGTGCCAGCAGCCCTGGGGGCAGGGGGGAGACCCAGTACTTC
.,TRBV27,.,TRBJ1-2,CASFDALNYGYTF,TGTGCCAGTTTTGATGCGCTTAACTATGGCTACACCTTC
.,TRBV7-6,.,TRBJ1-1,CASSDNRNTEAFF,TGTGCCAGCAGCGACAACAGGAACACTGAAGCTTTCTTT
.,TRBV4-2,TRBD1,TRBJ1-2,CASSHPGQGAAGYTF,TGTGCCAGCAGCCATCCTGGACAGGGGGCGGCTGGCTACACCTTC
.,TRBV20-1,TRBD2,TRBJ2-1,CSARTSGRVSYNEQFF,TGCAGTGCTCGGACTAGCGGGAGAGTCTCCTACAATGAGCAGTTCTTC
.,TRBV7-9,.,TRBJ2-7,CASSPNRAFRGRNGEQYF,TGTGCCAGCAGCCCCAACCGAGCGTTCCGGGGGCGAAACGGCGAGCAGTACTTC
.,TRBV9,TRBD1,TRBJ1-5,CASSVGGQGDQPQHF,TGTGCCAGCAGCGTAGGGGGACAGGGCGATCAGCCCCAGCATTTT
many,TRBV24-1,TRBD1,TRBJ1-2,CATSDDRGRGRYTF,TGTGCCACCAGTGATGACAGGGGGCGCGGACGCTACACCTTC
few,TRBV7-3,TRBD1,TRBJ1-1,CASSLGPGQGTLEAFF,TGTGCCAGCAGCCTCGGGCCGGGACAGGGTACCCTTGAAGCTTTCTTT
.,TRBV29-1,TRBD2,TRBJ2-3,CSVPGTSGHSTDTQYF,TGCAGCGTTCCAGGGACTAGCGGGCACAGCACAGATACGCAGTATTTT
.,TRBV18,.,TRBJ1-1,CASSPSPSNTEAFF,TGTGCCAGCTCACCTTCCCCTTCGAACACTGAAGCTTTCTTT
few,TRBV30,TRBD2,TRBJ2-5,CAWSVGDYRLGTQYF,TGTGCCTGGAGCGTGGGGGACTACCGCCTCGGGACCCAGTACTTC
few,TRBV18,.,TRBJ2-3,CASARPGGTQYF,TGTGCCAGCGCTCGTCCCGGGGGTACGCAGTATTTT
.,TRBV6-2/TRBV6-3,.,TRBJ1-2,CASSPSGVGYTF,TGTGCCAGCAGCCCGTCGGGGGTGGGCTACACCTTC